Sequencing of this T cell receptor beta chain was carried out in a study of CD4+ T cells in melanoma (dated 2022 in TCRdb). Study-wide context: Neoantigen-specific CD4+ T cells in human melanoma were what the study investigated. Broad study findings and their caveats: Neoantigen-specific CD4+ T cells were reported to be correlated with the function of CD8+ T cells, macrophages and B cells. Neoantigen-specific CD4+ T cells in melanoma were reported to show diverse differentiation states.

Details on this clone: The clone's antigen remains unknown. Per-base quality was not reported, and no clone a single base away is much larger than it.

The donors were people with melanoma. Libraries were constructed by the immunoSEQ multiplex PCR assay. TCRdb retrieved this table from immuneACCESS and kept in-frame rearrangements only. Not all clones are present; in checked studies, unresolved V genes account for under half, and no reason is known for the remainder. Present in this sample are over 100,000 clones, approximately 90% of which were seen just once. The ten most abundant clones make up about 3.5% of the sample. Taken from cysteine to phenylalanine, the CDR3 has 15 residues. CDR3 DNA only is kept here, 45 bases in frame from base 1. V and J are truncated by 2 bases and 3 bases respectively, leaving an intervening sequence of 13 bases. Reading the germline V gene gives CDR1 SGHTA and CDR2 FQGNSA.

The TCR was taken from a human donor with melanoma. Rearrangement joined TRBV7-2 to TRBJ1-2; the D gene cannot be named for sure. The source material was peripheral blood. CDR3 region: CASSLSPVEDYGYTF. The sequenced DNA is TGTGCCAGCAGCTTAAGCCCGGTCGAGGACTATGGCTACACCTTC.